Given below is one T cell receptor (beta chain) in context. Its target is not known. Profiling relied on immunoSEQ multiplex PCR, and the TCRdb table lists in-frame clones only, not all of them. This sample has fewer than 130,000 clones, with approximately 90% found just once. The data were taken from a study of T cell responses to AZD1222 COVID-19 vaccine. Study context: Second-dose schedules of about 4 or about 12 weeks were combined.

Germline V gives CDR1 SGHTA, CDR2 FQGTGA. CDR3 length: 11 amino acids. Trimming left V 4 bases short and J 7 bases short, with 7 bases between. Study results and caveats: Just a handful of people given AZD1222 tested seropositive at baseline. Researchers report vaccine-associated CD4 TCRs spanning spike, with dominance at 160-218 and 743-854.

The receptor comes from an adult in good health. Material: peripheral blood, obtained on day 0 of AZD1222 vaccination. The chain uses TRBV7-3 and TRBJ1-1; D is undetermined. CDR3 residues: CASSSGGEAFF. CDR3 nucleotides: TGTGCCAGCAGCTCTGGAGGTGAAGCTTTCTTT.